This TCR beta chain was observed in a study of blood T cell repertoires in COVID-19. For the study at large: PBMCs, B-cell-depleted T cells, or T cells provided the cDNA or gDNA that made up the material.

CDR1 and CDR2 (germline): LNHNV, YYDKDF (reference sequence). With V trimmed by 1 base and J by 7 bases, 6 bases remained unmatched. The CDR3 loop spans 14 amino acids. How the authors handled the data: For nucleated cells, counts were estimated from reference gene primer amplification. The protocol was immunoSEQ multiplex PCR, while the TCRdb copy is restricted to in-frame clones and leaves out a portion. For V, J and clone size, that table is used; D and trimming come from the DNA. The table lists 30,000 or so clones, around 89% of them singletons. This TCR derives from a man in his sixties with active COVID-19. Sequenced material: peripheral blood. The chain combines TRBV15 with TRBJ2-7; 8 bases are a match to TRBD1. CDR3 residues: CATSRATGVGEQYF. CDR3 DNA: TGTGCCACCAGCAGAGCGACAGGGGTAGGGGAGCAGTACTTC.